Sequencing of this T cell receptor beta chain was carried out in a study of T-cell reconstitution after alpha-beta-depleted transplantation in children (dated by TCRdb to the mid-2010s). The study in broad terms: T-cell immune reconstitution after TCRalphabeta/CD19-depleted allogeneic hematopoietic cell transplantation in children was quantitatively tracked in the study by means of TCR repertoire profiling. General study outcomes and caveats: The high TCRbeta diversity at day 60 in some patients was ascribed to recipient T cells and intrathymic progenitors that had survived conditioning. Over the following months the frequencies of hyperexpanded clones went down, and after one year T-cell counts and TCRbeta diversity were mostly credited to newly produced T cells. About two months after transplant, the apparently early recovery of alphabetaT-cell counts reportedly depended on just several hundred clones that had expanded rapidly and came from non-depleted graft cells.

V trim: 5 bases; J trim: 0 bases; unmatched bases: 5. The cysteine opens and the phenylalanine closes a CDR3 of 16 amino acids. Only CDR3 DNA is held: 48 bases, read in frame from base 1. For CDR1 and CDR2, the germline V gene (reference sequence) lists SGHAT and FQDESV. The meaning of the sample's treatment or condition label: allogeneic hematopoietic cell transplantation with graft depleted of TCRalphabeta T cells and CD19 B cells. TCRalphabeta/CD19-depleted allogeneic hematopoietic cell grafts were given to the transplant recipients, all of whom were children. A remark on this clonotype: No antigen is known for it. No base quality values were provided; no much bigger clone lies one nucleotide off.

Libraries were made using PCR. The sample was run on an Illumina HiSeq 2500. TCR library preparation used molecular barcoding, with unique molecular identifiers applied to normalize quantification of the TCRbeta repertoire. TCRdb reprocessed the public reads (quality trimming at Q25 with fastp, clone calling with MiXCR) and kept in-frame beta chains. Identical CDR3 protein sequences are pooled into one entry, listed with their most common genes and DNA. A total of about 980,000 distinct CDR3 sequences appear in this sample, less than 30% of them only once. The top ten hold 28% of the sample. The rearrangement joined TRBV11-1 to TRBJ2-2; 8 central nucleotides agree with TRBD1. This TCR derives from a boy in the first two years of life who had a stem cell transplant for SCID, so the T cells may come from the graft donor. This specimen was PBMCs, mostly from graft donor cells, taken 360 days after TCRalphabeta/CD19-depleted stem cell transplant. The CDR3 is CASSEPTGANTGELFF. The DNA is TGTGCCAGCAGCGAACCGACAGGGGCGAACACCGGGGAGCTGTTTTTT.